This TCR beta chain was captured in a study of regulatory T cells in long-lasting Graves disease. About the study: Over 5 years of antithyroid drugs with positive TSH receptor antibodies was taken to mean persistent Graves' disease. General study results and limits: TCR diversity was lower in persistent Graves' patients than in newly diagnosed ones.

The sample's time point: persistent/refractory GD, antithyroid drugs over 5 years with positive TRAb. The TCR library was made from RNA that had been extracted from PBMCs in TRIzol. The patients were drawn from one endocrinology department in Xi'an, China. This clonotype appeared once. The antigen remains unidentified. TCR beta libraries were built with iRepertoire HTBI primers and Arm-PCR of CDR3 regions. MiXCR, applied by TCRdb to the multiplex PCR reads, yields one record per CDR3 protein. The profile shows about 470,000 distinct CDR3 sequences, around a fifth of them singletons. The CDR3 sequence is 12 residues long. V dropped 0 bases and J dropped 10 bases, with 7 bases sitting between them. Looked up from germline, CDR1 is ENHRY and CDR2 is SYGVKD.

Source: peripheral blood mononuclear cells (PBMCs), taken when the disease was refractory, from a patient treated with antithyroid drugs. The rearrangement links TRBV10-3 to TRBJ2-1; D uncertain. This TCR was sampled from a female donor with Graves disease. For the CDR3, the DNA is TGTGCCATCAGTGAGTCATATAGAGAGCAGTTCTTC. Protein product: CAISESYREQFF.